This TCR beta chain was sequenced for a study of cytomegalovirus exposure and HLA in healthy donors. Worth noting for this clone: Its cognate antigen is unknown.

Each donor's status was that of a healthy bone marrow donor. Overall study results and limits: Reportedly, diagnosis of cytomegalovirus status by the classifier showed high specificity and sensitivity.

PCR used 60 Vbeta primers and 13 Jbeta primers. Sequencing was performed with immunoSEQ multiplex PCR; in TCRdb, only in-frame clones are kept and a portion is missing. This sample has about 110,000 clones, with about two thirds found just once. V lost 5 bases, J lost 8 bases, and 8 bases stayed unmatched. The CDR3 is made up of 13 amino acids. Germline V gene lookup returns CDR1 PRHDT and CDR2 FYEKMQ (reference sequence). The clonotype comes from a female donor in good health and CMV-seronegative. The chain couples TRBV13 to TRBJ1-2; TRBD1 matches 7 bases. The specimen was PBMCs. The CDR3: CASSIRGLWGYTF. Here the CDR3 DNA reads TGTGCCAGCAGCATTAGGGGGCTCTGGGGCTACACCTTC. Looking up the rest from reference TRBV13 and TRBJ1-2 gives the full variable domain: AAGVIQSPRHLIKEKRETATLKCYPIPRHDTVYWYQQGPGQDPQFLISFYEKMQSDKGSIPDRFSAQQFSDYHSELNMSSLELGDSALYFCASSIRGLWGYTFGSGTRLTVV.